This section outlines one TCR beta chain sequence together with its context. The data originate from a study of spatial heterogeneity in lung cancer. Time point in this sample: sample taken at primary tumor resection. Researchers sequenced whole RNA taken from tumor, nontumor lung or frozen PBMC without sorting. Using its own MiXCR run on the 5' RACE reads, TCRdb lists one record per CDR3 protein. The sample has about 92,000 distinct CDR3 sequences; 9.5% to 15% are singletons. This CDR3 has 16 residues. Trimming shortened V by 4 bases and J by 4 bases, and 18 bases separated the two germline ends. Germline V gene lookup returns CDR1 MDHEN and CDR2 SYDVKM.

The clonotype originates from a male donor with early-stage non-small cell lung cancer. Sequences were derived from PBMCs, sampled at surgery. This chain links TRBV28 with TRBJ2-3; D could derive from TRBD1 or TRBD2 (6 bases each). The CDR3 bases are TGTGCCAGCAGTTATCAAACGGGGGCTGCGGCAGATACGCAGTATTTT. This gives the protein CASSYQTGAAADTQYF.